The 11 T cell receptor beta chains below come from one sample, sequenced in a study of T cells after yellow fever vaccination. Each CDR3 protein is one row after TCRdb ran MiXCR on the 5' RACE reads. Of 450,000 to 550,000 distinct CDR3 sequences in the sample, 21% are singletons; the top ten hold roughly a sixth. Source: PBMCs, taken 21 days after the first yellow fever vaccination. The receptors shown here come from a man between 18 and 35 years old who received the YFV17D yellow fever vaccine.

This clonotype was counted between two and nine times. The chain has TRBV7-8 and TRBJ2-3, with D tentatively TRBD1 (6 bases). This CDR3 is 18 amino acids long. Germline V CDR1 and CDR2: SGHVS, FQNEAQ. V gave up 4 bases and J gave up 2 bases, with 22 bases separating them. DNA of the CDR3: TGTGCCAGCAGCTCCGCCGACAGGTGGTTAGCACACACAGATACGCAGTATTTT. It yields the protein CASSSADRWLAHTDTQYF.

This clonotype has only one observation. The chain's CDR3 is CASSQGEAGWTEAFF. The CDR3 DNA reads as TGCGCCAGCAGCCAAGGGGAGGCTGGGTGGACTGAAGCTTTCTTT. This chain links TRBV4-1 with TRBJ1-1; D unresolved. Trimming took off 1 base at V and 5 bases at J, with 14 bases between the two ends. This CDR3 is built from 15 residues. Germline loops: CDR1 MGHRA, CDR2 YSYEKL.

The rearrangement links TRBV5-6 to TRBJ1-1; no reliable D call. This CDR3 has 13 residues. Germline V gene data show CDR1 as SGHDT and CDR2 as YYEEEE. V dropped 0 bases and J dropped 7 bases, with 10 bases sitting between them. The CDR3 here is CASSLDQMGEAFF. The CDR3 DNA sequence: TGTGCCAGCAGCTTGGATCAGATGGGTGAAGCTTTCTTT.

The chain uses TRBV9 and TRBJ2-7; 9 positions agree with TRBD1. CDR1 SGDLS and CDR2 YYNGEE come from the germline V gene. The CDR3 has 15 amino acids. Trimming at V came to 0 bases and at J to 3 bases, leaving 4 bases not matched to a gene. CDR3 loop: CASSVASGQGYEQYF. CDR3 nucleotides: TGTGCCAGCAGCGTAGCTTCGGGACAGGGCTACGAGCAGTACTTC.

J is TRBJ1-4 and V is TRBV5-6; D is ambiguous. The CDR3 runs to 15 residues. The V gene's germline CDR1 is SGHDT and CDR2 YYEEEE. Between the trimmed V and J ends, which lost 0 bases and 0 bases, there was a span of 6 bases. This CDR3 is CASSLGYTTNEKLFF. The CDR3 DNA reads as TGTGCCAGCAGCTTGGGGTATACAACTAATGAAAAACTGTTTTTT.

This chain links TRBV28 with TRBJ2-7; 7 nucleotides align to TRBD2. Germline V gene lookup returns CDR1 MDHEN and CDR2 SYDVKM. V lost 4 bases and J lost 2; bases outside the gene matches: 8. This CDR3 is built from 15 residues. CDR3 nucleotide sequence: TGTGCCAGCAGTTCAGGGCGGGGGACTGCCTACGAGCAGTACGTC. This gives the protein CASSSGRGTAYEQYV.

This clonotype was seen a single time. The V call is TRBV5-1, the J call TRBJ1-2; D is possibly TRBD1 (5 bases). The V end was cut by 5 bases, the J end by 3 bases, with 8 bases between. This CDR3 comprises 12 residues. Germline CDR1 is SGHRS and CDR2 is YFSETQ. The CDR3 is CASSDSYYGYTF. CDR3 in DNA: TGCGCCAGCAGTGACAGCTACTATGGCTACACCTTC.

V usage is TRBV6-1 and J usage is TRBJ2-1; weak D call: TRBD1 (7 bases). Germline V gene sequence: CDR1 MNHNS, CDR2 SASEGT. The CDR3 has 13 residues. The V end was cut by 8 bases, the J end by 5 bases, with 13 bases between. The CDR3 region is CASGGTVNNEQFF. The CDR3 nucleotides are TGTGCCAGCGGGGGGACAGTAAACAATGAGCAGTTCTTC.

The chain links TRBV27 to TRBJ1-5; D is uncertain. The V and J ends lost 6 bases and 9 bases respectively, with 12 bases between them. The CDR3 is made up of 12 amino acids. The germline CDR1 and CDR2 sequences are MNHEY and SMNVEV (reference sequence). The CDR3 loop is CASSYGPPPQHF. CDR3 in DNA: TGTGCCAGCAGCTACGGTCCCCCGCCCCAGCATTTT.

This clonotype was found a few times. The chain recombines TRBV12-3 or TRBV12-4 with TRBJ2-7; no clear D. Trimming took off 2 bases at V and 3 bases at J, with 8 bases between the two ends. The CDR3 has 13 residues. CDR3 amino acids: CASSLMLNYEQYF. CDR3 nucleotide sequence: TGTGCCAGCAGTTTAATGTTGAACTACGAGCAGTACTTC.

The rearrangement uses TRBV20-1 and TRBJ2-5; D is possibly TRBD2 (6 bases). The CDR3 covers 14 residues. The V end lost 0 bases, the J end lost 9 bases, and 17 bases lay between the germline ends. Germline assignment: CDR1 DFQATT and CDR2 SNEGSKA (reference sequence). Here the CDR3 reads CSARERLGTFSQYF. CDR3 nucleotides: TGCAGTGCTAGAGAAAGACTCGGGACTTTTTCCCAGTACTTC.